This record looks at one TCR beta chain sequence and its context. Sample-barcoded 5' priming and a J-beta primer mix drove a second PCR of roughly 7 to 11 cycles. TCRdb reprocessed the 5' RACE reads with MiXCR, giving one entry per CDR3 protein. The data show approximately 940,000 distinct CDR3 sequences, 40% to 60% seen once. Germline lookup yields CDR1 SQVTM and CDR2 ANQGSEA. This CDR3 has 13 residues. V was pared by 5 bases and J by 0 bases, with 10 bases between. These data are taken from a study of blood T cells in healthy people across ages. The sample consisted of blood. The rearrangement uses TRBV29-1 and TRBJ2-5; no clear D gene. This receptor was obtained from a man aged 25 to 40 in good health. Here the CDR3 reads CSVPGPYQETQYF. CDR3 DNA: TGCAGCGTTCCTGGACCCTACCAAGAGACCCAGTACTTC.